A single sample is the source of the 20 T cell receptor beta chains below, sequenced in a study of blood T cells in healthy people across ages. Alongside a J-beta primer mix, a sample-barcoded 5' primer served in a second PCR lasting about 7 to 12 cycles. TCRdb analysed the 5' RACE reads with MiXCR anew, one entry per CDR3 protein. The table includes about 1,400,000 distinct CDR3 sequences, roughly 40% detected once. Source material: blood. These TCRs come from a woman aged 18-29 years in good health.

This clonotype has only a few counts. The CDR3 DNA reads TGTGCCTGGAATTTGGGGGCCAACACCGGGGAGCTGTTTTTT. Its protein product is CAWNLGANTGELFF. J is TRBJ2-2 and V is TRBV30, with D maybe TRBD1 (6 bases). V was cut by 4 bases and J by 2 bases, with 11 bases left in between. Germline CDR1 and CDR2: GTSNPN and SVGIG (reference sequence). The CDR3 length is 14 residues. The variable domain in full, completed from reference TRBV30 and TRBJ2-2, reads SQTIHQWPATLVQPVGSPLSLECTVEGTSNPNLYWYRQAAGRGLQLLFYSVGIGQISSEVPQNLSASRPQDRQFILSSKKLLLSDSGFYLCAWNLGANTGELFFGEGSRLTVL.

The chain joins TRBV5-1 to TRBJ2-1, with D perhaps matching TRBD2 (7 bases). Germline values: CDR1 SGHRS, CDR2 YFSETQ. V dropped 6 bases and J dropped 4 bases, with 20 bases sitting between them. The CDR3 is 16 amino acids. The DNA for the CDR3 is TGCGCCAGCACCCCAAATAGGGGGGGACAATACAATGAGCAGTTCTTC. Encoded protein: CASTPNRGGQYNEQFF.

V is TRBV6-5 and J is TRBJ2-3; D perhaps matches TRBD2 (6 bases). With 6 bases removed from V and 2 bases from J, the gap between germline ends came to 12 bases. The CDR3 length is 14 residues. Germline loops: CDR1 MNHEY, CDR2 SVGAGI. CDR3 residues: CASSSVADTDTQYF. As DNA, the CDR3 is TGTGCCAGCAGCTCAGTAGCGGACACAGATACGCAGTATTTT.

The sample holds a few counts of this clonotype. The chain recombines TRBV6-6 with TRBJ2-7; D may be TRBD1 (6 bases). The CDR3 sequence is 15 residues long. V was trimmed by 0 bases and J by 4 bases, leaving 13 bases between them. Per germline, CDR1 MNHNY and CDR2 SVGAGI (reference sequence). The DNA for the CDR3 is TGTGCCAGCAGTTACTCCCCACGACAGGCTTACGAGCAGTACTTC. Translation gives CASSYSPRQAYEQYF.

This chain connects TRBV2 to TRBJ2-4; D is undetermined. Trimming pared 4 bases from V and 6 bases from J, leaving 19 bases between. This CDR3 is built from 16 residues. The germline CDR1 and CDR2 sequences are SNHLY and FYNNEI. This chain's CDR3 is CASSGGRHSSGNIQYF. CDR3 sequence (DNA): TGTGCCAGCAGTGGCGGAAGACACTCATCGGGAAACATTCAGTACTTC.

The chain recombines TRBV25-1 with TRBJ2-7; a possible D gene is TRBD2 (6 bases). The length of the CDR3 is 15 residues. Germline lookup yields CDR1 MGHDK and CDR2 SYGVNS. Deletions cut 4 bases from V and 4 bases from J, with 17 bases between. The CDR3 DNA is TGTGCCAGCAGTGCCGGAGGGGACGCAGGATACGAGCAGTACTTC. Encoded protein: CASSAGGDAGYEQYF.

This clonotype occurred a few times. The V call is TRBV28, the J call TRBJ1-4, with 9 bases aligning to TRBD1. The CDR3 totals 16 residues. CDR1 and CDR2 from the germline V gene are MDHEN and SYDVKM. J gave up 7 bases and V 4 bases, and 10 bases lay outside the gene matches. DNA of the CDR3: TGTGCCAGCAGTTCCCCTCGACAGGGGGACGTTGAAAAACTGTTTTTT. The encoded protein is CASSSPRQGDVEKLFF.

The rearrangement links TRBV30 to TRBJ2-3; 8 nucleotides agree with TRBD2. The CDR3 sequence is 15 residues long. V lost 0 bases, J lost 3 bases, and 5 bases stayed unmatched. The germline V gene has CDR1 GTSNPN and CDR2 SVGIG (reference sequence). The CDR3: CAWSVGVAGTDTQYF. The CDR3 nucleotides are TGTGCCTGGAGTGTAGGGGTAGCGGGGACAGATACGCAGTATTTT.

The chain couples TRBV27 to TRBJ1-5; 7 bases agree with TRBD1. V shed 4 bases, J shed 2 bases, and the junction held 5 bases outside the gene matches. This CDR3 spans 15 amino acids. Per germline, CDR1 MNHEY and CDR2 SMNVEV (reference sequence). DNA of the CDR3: TGTGCCAGCAGTTGGACAGGTGAGGGCAATCAGCCCCAGCATTTT. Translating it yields CASSWTGEGNQPQHF.

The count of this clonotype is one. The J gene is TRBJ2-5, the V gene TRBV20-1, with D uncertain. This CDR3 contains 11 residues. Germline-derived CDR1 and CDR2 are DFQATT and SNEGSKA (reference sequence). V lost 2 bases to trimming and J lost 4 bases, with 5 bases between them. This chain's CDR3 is CSARIPETQYF. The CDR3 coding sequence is TGCAGTGCTAGAATTCCAGAGACCCAGTACTTC.

This CDR3 is CASSLAQETRYEQYF. CDR3 nucleotide sequence: TGTGCCAGCAGCTTAGCGCAGGAGACACGCTACGAGCAGTACTTC. The chain links TRBV7-8 to TRBJ2-7, with no clear D. With 0 bases removed from V and 3 bases from J, the gap between germline ends came to 12 bases. The CDR3 covers 15 residues. CDR1 and CDR2 (germline): SGHVS, FQNEAQ.

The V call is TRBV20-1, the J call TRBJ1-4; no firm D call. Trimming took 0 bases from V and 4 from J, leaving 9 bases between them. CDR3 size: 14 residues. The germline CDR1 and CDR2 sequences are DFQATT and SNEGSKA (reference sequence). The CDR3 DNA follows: TGCAGTGCTAGAGAGGGCGCGCTTAATGAAAAACTGTTTTTT. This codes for CSAREGALNEKLFF.

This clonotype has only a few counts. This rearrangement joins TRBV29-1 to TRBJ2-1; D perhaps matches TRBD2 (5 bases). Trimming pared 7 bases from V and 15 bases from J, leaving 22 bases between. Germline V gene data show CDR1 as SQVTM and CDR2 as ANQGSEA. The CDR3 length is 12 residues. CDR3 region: CSGSTSGPLVFF. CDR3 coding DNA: TGCAGCGGGAGTACCAGCGGACCCCTTGTGTTCTTC.

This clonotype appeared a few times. CDR3 nucleotides: TGCGCCAGCAGGAGTGGTGGGACAGGTTATGGCTATGGCTACACCTTC. Translating gives CASRSGGTGYGYGYTF. The chain has TRBV10-2 and TRBJ1-2, with 8 bases identical to TRBD1. Germline V gene lookup returns CDR1 WSHSY and CDR2 SAAADI. The CDR3 contains 16 residues. With 6 bases clipped from V and 4 bases from J, the junction kept 13 bases outside the gene matches.

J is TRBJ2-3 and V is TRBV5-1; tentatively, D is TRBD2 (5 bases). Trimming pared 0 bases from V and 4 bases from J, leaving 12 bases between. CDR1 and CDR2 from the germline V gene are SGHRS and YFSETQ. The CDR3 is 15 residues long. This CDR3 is CASSLDGKRADTQYF. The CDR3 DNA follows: TGCGCCAGCAGCTTGGATGGCAAGAGGGCAGATACGCAGTATTTT.

Written as DNA, the CDR3 is TGTGCCAGCAGCGTCACAGGGAGGGTCACAGATACGCAGTATTTT. Translation gives CASSVTGRVTDTQYF. This chain links TRBV9 with TRBJ2-3; D possibly corresponds to TRBD2 (7 bases). V lost 2 bases and J 2 bases, leaving 12 bases between the germline ends. In germline, CDR1 is SGDLS, CDR2 YYNGEE. The CDR3 spans 15 residues.

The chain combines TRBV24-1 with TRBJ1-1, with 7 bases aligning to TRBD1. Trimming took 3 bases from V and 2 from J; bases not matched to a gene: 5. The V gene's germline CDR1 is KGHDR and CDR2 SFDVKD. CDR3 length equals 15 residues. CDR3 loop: CATSDARQGNTEAFF. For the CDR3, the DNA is TGTGCCACCAGTGATGCTCGACAGGGTAACACTGAAGCTTTCTTT.

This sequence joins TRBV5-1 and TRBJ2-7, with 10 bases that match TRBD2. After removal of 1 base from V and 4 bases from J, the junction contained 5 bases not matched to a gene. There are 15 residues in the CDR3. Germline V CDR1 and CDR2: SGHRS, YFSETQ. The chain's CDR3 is CASSLNSGGTYEQYF. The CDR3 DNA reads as TGCGCCAGCAGCTTGAATAGCGGGGGGACTTACGAGCAGTACTTC.

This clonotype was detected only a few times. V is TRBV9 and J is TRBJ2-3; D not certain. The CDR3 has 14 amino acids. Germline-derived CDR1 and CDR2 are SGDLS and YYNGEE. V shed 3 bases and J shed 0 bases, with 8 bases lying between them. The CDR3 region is CASSGHFSTDTQYF. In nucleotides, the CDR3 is TGTGCCAGCAGCGGACACTTTAGCACAGATACGCAGTATTTT.

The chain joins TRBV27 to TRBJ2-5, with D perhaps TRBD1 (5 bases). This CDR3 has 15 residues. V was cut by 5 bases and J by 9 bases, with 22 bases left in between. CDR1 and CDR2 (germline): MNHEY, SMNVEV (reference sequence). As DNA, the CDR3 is TGTGCCAGCAGTCTGGCCCCCAGGGTCTCTGAGGCCCAGTACTTC. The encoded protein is CASSLAPRVSEAQYF.